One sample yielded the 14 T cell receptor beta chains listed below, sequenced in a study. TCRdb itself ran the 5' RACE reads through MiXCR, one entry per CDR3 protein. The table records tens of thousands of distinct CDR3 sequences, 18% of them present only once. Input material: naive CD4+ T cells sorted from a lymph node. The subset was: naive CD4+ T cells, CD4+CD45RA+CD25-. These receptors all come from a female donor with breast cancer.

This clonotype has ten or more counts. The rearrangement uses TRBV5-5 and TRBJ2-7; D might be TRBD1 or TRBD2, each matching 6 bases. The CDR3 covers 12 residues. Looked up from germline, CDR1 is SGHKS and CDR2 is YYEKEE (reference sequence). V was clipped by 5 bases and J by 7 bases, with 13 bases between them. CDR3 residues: CASRHRAGEQYF. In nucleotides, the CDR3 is TGTGCCAGCAGACACAGGGCGGGGGAGCAGTACTTC.

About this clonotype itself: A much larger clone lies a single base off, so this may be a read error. The chain's CDR3 is CASSLGPAPERDTQYF. CDR3 in DNA: TGTGCCAGCAGCCTGGGACCAGCGCCCGAAAGGGATACGCAGTATTTT. This chain connects TRBV7-3 to TRBJ2-3, with D possibly called TRBD1 or TRBD2 (5 bases each). The CDR3 runs 16 residues. V lost 5 bases and J 6 bases, leaving 21 bases between the germline ends. In germline, CDR1 is SGHTA, CDR2 FQGTGA.

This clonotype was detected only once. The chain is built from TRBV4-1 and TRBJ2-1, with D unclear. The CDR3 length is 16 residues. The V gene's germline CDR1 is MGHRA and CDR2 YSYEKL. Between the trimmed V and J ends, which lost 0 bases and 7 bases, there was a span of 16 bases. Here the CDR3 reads CASSQEERQVGNEQFF. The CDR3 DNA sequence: TGCGCCAGCAGCCAAGAGGAACGTCAGGTAGGAAATGAGCAGTTCTTC.

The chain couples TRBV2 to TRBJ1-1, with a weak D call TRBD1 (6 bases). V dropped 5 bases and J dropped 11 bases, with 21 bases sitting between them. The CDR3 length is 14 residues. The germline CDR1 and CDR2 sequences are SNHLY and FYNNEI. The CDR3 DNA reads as TGTGCCAGCAGTCCGCGACAGGTCGAGGTAGAGGCTTTCTTT. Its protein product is CASSPRQVEVEAFF.

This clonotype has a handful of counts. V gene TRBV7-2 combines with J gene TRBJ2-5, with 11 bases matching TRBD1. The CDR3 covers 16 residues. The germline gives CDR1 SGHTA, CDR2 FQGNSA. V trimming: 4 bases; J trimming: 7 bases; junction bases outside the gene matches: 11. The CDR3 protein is CASSSWTGGGVGTQYF. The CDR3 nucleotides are TGTGCCAGCAGCTCTTGGACAGGGGGCGGGGTCGGGACCCAGTACTTC. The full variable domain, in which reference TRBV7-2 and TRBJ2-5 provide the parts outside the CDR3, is GAGVSQSPSNKVTEKGKDVELRCDPISGHTALYWYRQSLGQGLEFLIYFQGNSAPDKSGLPSDRFSAERTGGSVSTLTIQRTQQEDSAVYLCASSSWTGGGVGTQYFGPGTRLLVL.

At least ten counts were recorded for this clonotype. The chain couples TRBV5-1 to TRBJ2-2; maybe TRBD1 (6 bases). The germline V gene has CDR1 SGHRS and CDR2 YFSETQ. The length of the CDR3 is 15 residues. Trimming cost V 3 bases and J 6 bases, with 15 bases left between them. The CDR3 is CASSSTGIPPGELFF. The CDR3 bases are TGCGCCAGCAGCTCCACAGGGATTCCCCCCGGGGAGCTGTTTTTT.

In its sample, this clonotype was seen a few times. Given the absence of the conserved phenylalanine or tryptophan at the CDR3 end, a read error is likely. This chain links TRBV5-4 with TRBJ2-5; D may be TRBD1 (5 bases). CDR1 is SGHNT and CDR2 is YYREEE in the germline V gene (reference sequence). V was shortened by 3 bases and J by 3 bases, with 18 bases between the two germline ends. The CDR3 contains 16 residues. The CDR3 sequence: CASSSLDSAIEETQYL. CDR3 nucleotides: TGTGCCAGCAGCTCCCTCGACAGCGCCATAGAAGAGACCCAGTACTTA.

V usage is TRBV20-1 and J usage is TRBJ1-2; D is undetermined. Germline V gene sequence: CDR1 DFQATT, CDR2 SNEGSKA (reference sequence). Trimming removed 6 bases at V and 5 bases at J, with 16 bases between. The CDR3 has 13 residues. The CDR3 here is CSAPGRVIYGYTF. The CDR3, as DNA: TGCAGTGCCCCCGGGCGGGTGATTTATGGCTACACCTTC.

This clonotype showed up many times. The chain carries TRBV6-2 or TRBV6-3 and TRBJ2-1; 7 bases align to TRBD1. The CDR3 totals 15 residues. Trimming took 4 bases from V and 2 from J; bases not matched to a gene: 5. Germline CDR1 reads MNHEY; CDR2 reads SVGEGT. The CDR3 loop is CASSSGTVTYNEQFF. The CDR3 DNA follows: TGTGCCAGCAGTTCAGGGACAGTCACCTACAATGAGCAGTTCTTC.

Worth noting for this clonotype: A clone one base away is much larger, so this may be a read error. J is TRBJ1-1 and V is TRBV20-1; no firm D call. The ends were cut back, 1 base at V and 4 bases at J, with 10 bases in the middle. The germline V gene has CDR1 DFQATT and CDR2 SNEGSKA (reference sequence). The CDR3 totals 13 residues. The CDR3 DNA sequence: TGCAGTGCTAGAGGGTCCGGTGGCACTGAAGCTTTCTTT. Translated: CSARGSGGTEAFF.

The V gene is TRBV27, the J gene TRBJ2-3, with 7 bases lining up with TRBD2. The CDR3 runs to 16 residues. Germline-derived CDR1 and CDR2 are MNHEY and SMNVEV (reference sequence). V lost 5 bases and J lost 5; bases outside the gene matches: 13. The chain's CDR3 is CASSPTPTSFRDTQYF. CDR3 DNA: TGTGCCAGCAGTCCAACCCCGACTAGCTTCAGAGATACGCAGTATTTT.

The CDR3 bases are TGTGCCAGCACTGAGCGGGAGTTCAGCAATGAGCAGTTCTTC. Translated, it gives CASTEREFSNEQFF. The chain recombines TRBV9 with TRBJ2-1; 8 bases align to TRBD2. With 6 bases clipped from V and 6 bases from J, the junction kept 8 bases outside the gene matches. The length of the CDR3 is 14 residues. Germline loops: CDR1 SGDLS, CDR2 YYNGEE. Full variable domain (rest looked up from reference TRBV9 and TRBJ2-1): DSGVTQTPKHLITATGQRVTLRCSPRSGDLSVYWYQQSLDQGLQFLIQYYNGEERAKGNILERFSAQQFPDLHSELNLSSLELGDSALYFCASTEREFSNEQFFGPGTRLTVL.

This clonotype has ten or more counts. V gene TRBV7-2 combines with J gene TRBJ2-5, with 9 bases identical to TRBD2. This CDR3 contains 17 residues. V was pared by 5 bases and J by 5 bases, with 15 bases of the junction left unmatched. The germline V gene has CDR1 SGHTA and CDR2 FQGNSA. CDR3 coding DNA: TGTGCCAGCAGCCCTGGAGTAGCGGGAGTGGGGGCTGAGACCCAGTACTTC. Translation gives CASSPGVAGVGAETQYF.

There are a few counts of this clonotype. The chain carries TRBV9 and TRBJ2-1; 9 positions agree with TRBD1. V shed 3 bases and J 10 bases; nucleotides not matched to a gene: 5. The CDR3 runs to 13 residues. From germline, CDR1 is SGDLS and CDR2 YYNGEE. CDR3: CASSATGGREQFF. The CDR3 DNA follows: TGTGCCAGCAGCGCAACAGGGGGCCGGGAGCAGTTCTTC.